Sequencing of this TCR beta chain was carried out in a study of cytomegalovirus exposure and HLA in healthy donors. This CDR3 is 14 amino acids long. Germline V gene lookup returns CDR1 LGHNA and CDR2 YSLEER. V lost 1 base to trimming and J lost 5 bases, with 12 bases between them. The table lists this clone with many counts. PCR employed 60 Vbeta and 13 Jbeta primers. TCRdb's table, derived via immunoSEQ multiplex PCR, lists solely in-frame clones and lacks some. Of fewer than 250,000 clones in the sample, around three quarters were seen once. Sequencing used PBMCs. The rearrangement uses TRBV4-3 and TRBJ2-7, with D tentatively TRBD2 (6 bases). The receptor was derived from a woman in her 30s in good health and CMV-seropositive. The CDR3 DNA is TGCGCCAGCAGCCAAGCTGGCCCGGGGGACGAGCAGTACTTC. It yields the protein CASSQAGPGDEQYF.